The 15 T cell receptor beta chains below were found in one sample sequenced in a study of tissue T cells after allogeneic stem cell transplantation. Using immunoSEQ multiplex PCR, the repertoire was profiled, and TCRdb retains in-frame clones only, with some absent. This table has several hundred clones, 45% to 55% appearing once. Noted time point: mouse harvest day 14 after allogeneic transplant. Tail vein injection delivered 10^7 T-cell-depleted bone marrow cells and 10^6 splenic CD5+ T cells. Input material: liver tissue. The receptors shown here come from a female BALB/c mouse given C57BL/6 T cells with graft-versus-host disease after an allogeneic hematopoietic cell transplant.

Remarks on this clone: The junction does not match germline at one end; this may be a read error. Each gene name is a mouse one. From the germline J gene comes the end of the CDR3, since the read stops 1 residue before it. This sequence joins TRBV4 and TRBJ2-7; possible D gene TRBD2, 7 bases. The CDR3 is made up of 14 amino acids. Germline CDR1 LGHDT, CDR2 YNNKQL (reference sequence). The sequenced part of the CDR3 DNA is TGTCCCAGCAGCTGGGGACTGCGGGGGCTTGAACAGTAC. It encodes CPSSWGLRGLEQY. The CDR3 in full is CPSSWGLRGLEQYF.

Details on this clone: These gene names are mouse names. The read gets to within 1 residue of the CDR3 end, and the germline J gene fills in the rest. This chain links TRBV26 with TRBJ1-1; D is possibly TRBD1 (5 bases). V lost 4 bases, J lost 0 bases, and 6 bases lay in between. The CDR3 is made up of 13 amino acids. Germline V gene sequence: CDR1 KGHPV, CDR2 FQNQEV (reference sequence). The CDR3 loop is CASSPGQNTEVFF. The sequenced CDR3 bases are TGTGCCAGCAGTCCGGGACAGAACACAGAAGTCTTC.

A word on this clone: Mouse gene names and germline throughout. Read data end 1 residue before the CDR3 end; the end is taken from the germline J gene. The V gene is TRBV3, the J gene TRBJ2-3; D possibly uses TRBD1 or TRBD2 (5 bases each). Germline V CDR1 and CDR2: SNHLY, FYNGKV (reference sequence). Trimming removed 3 bases at V and 2 bases at J, with 12 bases between. This CDR3 is 15 amino acids long. The CDR3 bases that were read are TGTGCCAGCAGCTTCGATGGGGCATTTGCAGAAACGCTGTAT. Translation: CASSFDGAFAETLY. The full CDR3 is CASSFDGAFAETLYF.

As for this clone: Germline and genes: mouse. Sequencing ends 1 residue short of the CDR3 end; the germline J gene provides the rest. The chain links TRBV29 to TRBJ1-3; D may be TRBD1 (5 bases). This CDR3 comprises 14 residues. Trimming shortened V by 5 bases and J by 0 bases, and 8 bases separated the two germline ends. Germline V gene data show CDR1 as MSHET and CDR2 as SYDVDS. CDR3 DNA (partial): TGTGCTAGCAGTGACAGTTCTTCTGGAAATACGCTCTAT. It is translated as CASSDSSSGNTLY. The whole CDR3 sequence reads CASSDSSSGNTLYF.

This clone was seen once. Germline and genes here are mouse. The read terminates 1 residue ahead of where the CDR3 ends, so the germline J gene completes it. The genes are TRBV15 and TRBJ2-1, with D possibly called TRBD1 or TRBD2 (5 bases each). The CDR3 totals 15 residues. Germline CDR1 reads SGHND; CDR2 reads FRSKSL. Trimming pared 0 bases from V and 1 base from J, leaving 7 bases between. CDR3 protein: CASSLARGNYAEQFF. Incomplete CDR3 DNA: TGTGCCAGCAGTTTAGCGCGGGGCAACTATGCTGAGCAGTTC.

This clone showed up just a few times. Gene names are mouse gene names. The read terminates 1 residue before the CDR3 end, so the remaining end is supplied by the germline J gene. This rearrangement joins TRBV2 to TRBJ2-4, with 9 bases that match TRBD1. The CDR3 is made up of 14 amino acids. The V gene end was trimmed by 1 base and the J gene end by 7 bases; junction bases not matched to a gene: 3. Germline lookup yields CDR1 LGHNA and CDR2 YSYQKL. The sequenced CDR3 bases are TGTGCCAGCAGCCAAGGGACAGGGGAAGACACCTTGTAC. It specifies CASSQGTGEDTLY. The whole CDR3 sequence reads CASSQGTGEDTLYF. The full variable domain, in which reference TRBV2 and TRBJ2-4 provide the parts outside the CDR3, is DPKIIQKPKYLVAVTGSEKILICEQYLGHNAMYWYRQSAKKPLEFMFSYSYQKLMDNQTASSRFQPQSSKKNHLDLQITALKPDDSATYFCASSQGTGEDTLYFGAGTRLSVL.

With regard to this clone: Gene names denote mouse genes. Read coverage stops 1 residue before the CDR3 terminus; the germline J gene supplies the remainder. V gene TRBV13-3 combines with J gene TRBJ1-6, with TRBD1 as a possible D gene (6 bases). TRBJ1-6 is an open reading frame, and its role is uncertain. CDR3 size: 14 residues. CDR1 and CDR2 from the germline V gene are NNHDY and SYVADS. The V end lost 3 bases, the J end lost 7 bases, and 11 bases lay between the germline ends. Partial CDR3 DNA: TGTGCCAGCAGTGGTGACAGGTTGAATTCGCCCCTCTAC. It translates to CASSGDRLNSPLY. The complete CDR3 sequence is CASSGDRLNSPLYF.

This clone has more than one count but fewer than ten. Genes and germline come from the mouse. Read coverage stops 1 residue before the CDR3 terminus; the germline J gene supplies the remainder. This chain links TRBV29 with TRBJ1-4; D ambiguous. Trimming removed 5 bases at V and 6 bases at J, with 4 bases between. This CDR3 contains 11 residues. Germline lookup yields CDR1 MSHET and CDR2 SYDVDS. CDR3 loop: CASSPHERLFF. The CDR3 DNA, read in part, is TGTGCTAGCAGTCCCCACGAAAGATTATTT.

To note about this clone: Mouse gene names apply. The read ends 1 residue before the CDR3 terminus; that terminus is restored from the germline J gene. The chain joins TRBV12-2 to TRBJ1-2, with D maybe TRBD1 (5 bases). The CDR3 runs 14 residues. Trimming took off 0 bases at V and 2 bases at J, with 9 bases between the two ends. Germline V gene data show CDR1 as SGHLS and CDR2 as HYDKME. Here the CDR3 reads CASSLRRANSDYTF. The DNA read from the CDR3 is TGTGCCAGCTCTCTCCGCAGGGCTAACTCCGACTACACC.

Comments on this clone: Mouse gene names apply. The CDR3 extends 1 residue past the end of the read, so its final part is completed from the germline J gene. This rearrangement joins TRBV3 to TRBJ2-2, with 7 nucleotides matching TRBD1. Unmatched junction bases numbered 5, after V lost 4 bases and J lost 0 bases. From germline, CDR1 is SNHLY and CDR2 FYNGKV (reference sequence). CDR3 length: 16 residues. The CDR3 spells CASSSSGTANTGQLYF. The CDR3 bases that were read are TGTGCCAGCAGCTCGTCCGGGACAGCAAACACCGGGCAGCTCTAC.

The table lists this clone with a few counts. Mouse germline and gene names are used. The read finishes 1 residue shy of the CDR3 end, and the germline J gene is used to complete it. This sequence joins TRBV2 and TRBJ2-7, with a possible D match to TRBD1 (5 bases). Germline V gene lookup returns CDR1 LGHNA and CDR2 YSYQKL. The ends were cut back, 0 bases at V and 0 bases at J, with 9 bases in the middle. This CDR3 contains 15 residues. The CDR3 region is CASSQDEGFSYEQYF. CDR3 bases read: TGTGCCAGCAGCCAAGATGAGGGGTTCTCCTATGAACAGTAC.

To note about this clone: Genes and germline are mouse. Sequencing ends 1 residue short of the CDR3 end; the germline J gene provides the rest. This rearrangement joins TRBV19 to TRBJ1-1; TRBD1 matches 7 bases. This CDR3 contains 16 residues. Germline V gene data show CDR1 as FNHDT and CDR2 as SITEND (reference sequence). J lost 1 base, V lost 6 bases, and 12 bases had no gene match. CDR3 DNA, as far as it was read: TGTGCCAGCAACCCGAGACAGGGAAGGGGGAACACAGAAGTCTTC. Its protein product is CASNPRQGRGNTEVF. The full CDR3 reads CASNPRQGRGNTEVFF.

A note on this clone: Genes here carry mouse names. CDR3 DNA, as far as it was read: TGTGCCAGCAGGACGACATATTCTGGAAATACGCTCTAT. It codes for CASRTTYSGNTLY. The whole CDR3 region reads CASRTTYSGNTLYF. V usage is TRBV26 and J usage is TRBJ1-3; D is ambiguous. The read is 1 residue too short to cover the CDR3 end, so that end is filled in from the germline J gene. The V end lost 6 bases, the J end lost 0 bases, and 9 bases lay between the germline ends. Per germline, CDR1 KGHPV and CDR2 FQNQEV (reference sequence). CDR3 length equals 14 residues.

On this clone itself: Any gene name here is a mouse gene name. The CDR3 goes on 1 residue after the read ends, and that part is filled in from the germline J gene. The chain combines TRBV17 with TRBJ2-1; TRBD2 matches 8 bases. The CDR3 consists of 15 residues. Germline-derived CDR1 and CDR2 are MNHDT and YYDKIL. J lost 1 base, V lost 5 bases, and 4 bases had no gene match. The CDR3 here is CASSPWGANYAEQFF. CDR3 DNA (partial): TGTGCTAGCAGTCCCTGGGGGGCGAACTATGCTGAGCAGTTC.

About this clone itself: Each gene name is a mouse one. The read finishes 1 residue shy of the CDR3 end, and the germline J gene is used to complete it. The V call is TRBV26, the J call TRBJ2-5, with TRBD2 matching over 10 bases. Germline CDR1 reads KGHPV; CDR2 reads FQNQEV (reference sequence). J gave up 3 bases and V 4 bases, and 1 base lay outside the gene matches. The CDR3 totals 14 residues. The CDR3 DNA, read in part, is TGTGCCAGCAGTCCGGGACTGGGGCAAGACACCCAGTAC. Its protein is CASSPGLGQDTQY. The full CDR3 reads CASSPGLGQDTQYF. Filled out from reference TRBV26 and TRBJ2-5, the complete variable domain reads NSKVIQTPRYLVKGQGQKAKMRCIPEKGHPVVFWYQQNKNNEFKFLINFQNQEVLQQIDMTEKRFSAECPSNSPCSLEIQSSEAGDSALYLCASSPGLGQDTQYFGPGTRLLVL.